There are many counts of the clone carrying this T cell receptor beta chain. Its matching antigen is unknown. The source of the sample is a study of T cells in Graves' hyperthyroidism and ophthalmopathy. Under 3 months was the duration of disease in ophthalmopathy patients, who also had a Clinical Activity Score of at least 3 and a NOSPECS grade of at least 4. Isolation of PBMCs was performed on 8.5 to 10 ml fresh peripheral blood. There were TCR beta CDR3 regions amplified from RNA transcripts. The HTBI primer set was used in a first-round RT-PCR of the TCR CDR3. TCRdb analysed the multiplex PCR reads with MiXCR anew, one entry per CDR3 protein. This table holds roughly 530,000 distinct CDR3 sequences, roughly a sixth found once. General study findings and limits: Within blood appeared most thyroid clonotypes that had expanded above 0.001. The model foresaw ophthalmopathy a median approximately 6.1 months prior to onset.

The CDR3 is 11 residues long. Germline V gene data show CDR1 as MDHEN and CDR2 as SYDVKM. V was pared by 7 bases and J by 11 bases, with 14 bases between. The chain carries TRBV28 and TRBJ1-1; D remains unclear. Sequenced input: blood. The TCR comes from a woman aged 18 to 35 with Graves' ophthalmopathy. CDR3 coding DNA: TGTGCCAGCATCTCGGAGAGTAGGGCTTTCTTT. This sequence encodes CASISESRAFF.